This T cell receptor (beta chain) is from a study of glioma-infiltrating T cells after dendritic cell vaccination. V gave up 5 bases and J gave up 8 bases, with 16 bases separating them. The length of the CDR3 is 13 residues. CDR1 is SGDLS, CDR2 YYNGEE, per germline. Worth noting for this clone: Its antigen is still unknown.

The primer mix had 60 V beta and 13 J beta primers. Generated by immunoSEQ multiplex PCR, the TCRdb table keeps only in-frame clones and is missing some. The sample has about 46,000 clones; about 91% are singletons. The time point was: after dendritic cell vaccination, including at tumor progression/relapse. All glioblastoma patients lacked an isocitrate dehydrogenase mutation. Overall study findings and caveats: Survival was not directly related to TCR clonality in these patients.

The chain carries TRBV9 and TRBJ1-2; tentative D call: TRBD1 (5 bases). The starting material was blood, obtained after dendritic cell vaccination. The sequence derives from a human donor with glioblastoma. Here the CDR3 DNA reads TGTGCCAGCAGACCCGAGGCAGGGAAAGGCTACACCTTC. It is translated as CASRPEAGKGYTF.